Listed below are T cell receptor beta chains from one sample, sequenced in a study of cytomegalovirus exposure and HLA in healthy donors. Produced via immunoSEQ multiplex PCR; TCRdb's table is partial and in-frame only. The table records about 160,000 clones, roughly 84% of them present only once. The sample taken for sequencing was PBMCs. The receptors come from a man younger than 40 in good health and CMV-seronegative. CDR3s include the opening cysteine and the closing phenylalanine or tryptophan. The order of the fields is V gene, J gene, clone size, CDR3 length, D gene, CDR3 DNA, CDR3 protein. D genes are given only for firm matches. Clone size is stated in some rows and not others, as once, few, many or a class when expanded.

TRBV5-1	TRBJ2-7	.	13	TRBD2	TGCGCCAGCAGCTTGTCGGGGGGAATCGAGCAGTACTTC	CASSLSGGIEQYF
TRBV6-1	TRBJ2-4	.	12	.	TGTGCCAGCAGTGAAGCGGGGGGCATTCAGTACTTC	CASSEAGGIQYF
TRBV21-1	TRBJ2-7	once	17	.	TGTGCCAGCAGCAAAGGGGGACGGAGGGCCCCGTCCTACGAGCAGTACTTC	CASSKGGRRAPSYEQYF
TRBV30	TRBJ1-2	.	14	.	TGTGCCTGGAGCAGGACAGATGGTAACTATGGCTACACCTTC	CAWSRTDGNYGYTF
TRBV5-6	TRBJ1-5	.	16	.	TGTGCCACTCATAAGGAGGGACGGTATAGCAATCAGCCCCAGCATTTT	CATHKEGRYSNQPQHF
TRBV7-3	TRBJ2-1	.	16	TRBD2	TGTGCCAGCAGCTTAAAGGGACTAGCGGGAGGGAATGAGCAGTTCTTC	CASSLKGLAGGNEQFF
TRBV7-9	TRBJ2-7	.	15	.	TGTGCCAGCAGCTTAAGGTCTGCGGGCTCCTACGAGCAGTACTTC	CASSLRSAGSYEQYF
TRBV30	TRBJ1-3	few	13	.	TGTGCCTGGAGCGGGGACTCTGGAAACACCATATATTTT	CAWSGDSGNTIYF
TRBV29-1	TRBJ2-1	.	14	TRBD1	TGCAGCGTTCGGGACAGGGGGTGGGACAATGAGCAGTTCTTC	CSVRDRGWDNEQFF
TRBV5-6	TRBJ1-5	.	14	TRBD1	TGTGCCAGCAGCCGGACAGGGGGCAATCAGCCCCAGCATTTT	CASSRTGGNQPQHF
TRBV5-1	TRBJ2-5	.	14	TRBD1	TGCGCCAGCAGCTCTGGGACAGGCCAAGAGACCCAGTACTTC	CASSSGTGQETQYF
TRBV28	TRBJ2-7	few	14	TRBD1	TGTGCCAGCAGGCCGGGACAGGCATCCTACGAGCAGTACTTC	CASRPGQASYEQYF
TRBV2	TRBJ2-1	.	15	TRBD2	TGTGCCAGCTCTAGCGGGCATTATGCCTACAATGAGCAGTTCTTC	CASSSGHYAYNEQFF
TRBV9	TRBJ1-2	.	14	TRBD1	TGTGCCAGCAGCGTAGTGGGACAGGGGGACGGCTACACCTTC	CASSVVGQGDGYTF
TRBV7-6	TRBJ2-3	.	15	.	TGTGCCAGCAGCTTAGGGGGCACAGGCACAGATACGCAGTATTTT	CASSLGGTGTDTQYF
TRBV6-1	TRBJ1-5	.	15	.	TGTGCCAGCAGTCCAGGGATAGATAGCAATCAGCCCCAGCATTTT	CASSPGIDSNQPQHF
TRBV9	TRBJ2-1	once	15	TRBD2	TGTGCCAGCAGCGATCCCGGACTAGTCTCCTATGAGCAGTTCTTC	CASSDPGLVSYEQFF
TRBV5-4	TRBJ2-7	.	15	.	TGTGCCAGCAGCTTGGCTGTGGGGCCGATCTACGAGCAGTACTTC	CASSLAVGPIYEQYF
TRBV4-3	TRBJ2-1	.	16	TRBD2	TGCGCCAGCAGCCAAGACCCGGGACTAGGGTTCAATGAGCAGTTCTTC	CASSQDPGLGFNEQFF
TRBV5-1	TRBJ2-1	.	16	.	TGCGCCAGCAGTCTTGGCGGAGGGAGCTCCTACAATGAGCAGTTCTTC	CASSLGGGSSYNEQFF
TRBV7-3	TRBJ2-6	.	20	.	TGTGCCAGCAGCTTAATGGGATCAGGCGACAGACTCTCTGGGGCCAACGTCCTGACTTTC	CASSLMGSGDRLSGANVLTF
TRBV4-1	TRBJ1-1	.	17	TRBD1	TGCGCCAGCAGCCAACGTCAATCGGACAGGGGTAACACTGAAGCTTTCTTT	CASSQRQSDRGNTEAFF
TRBV6-5	TRBJ2-7	.	13	.	TGTGCCAGCAGTTACTCGTCATCGGACGAGCAGTACTTC	CASSYSSSDEQYF